This T cell receptor beta chain originates from a study of cytomegalovirus exposure and HLA in healthy donors. The ends lost 2 bases at V and 4 bases at J; junction bases unmatched: 2. The CDR3 is 14 residues long. CDR1 MNHNY and CDR2 SVGAGI come from the germline V gene (reference sequence). A remark on this clone: Its specificity is unknown.

Study outcomes and limitations: There were some public TCRs occurring in many donors, but most TCR sequences were rare. In vitro confirmation showed a few CMV-associated chains to be CMV antigen specific.

Sequencing was performed with immunoSEQ multiplex PCR; in TCRdb, only in-frame clones are kept and a portion is missing. The sample lists a few hundred thousand clones, approximately 88% occurring once. The source of this sequence is a man in his thirties or forties in good health and CMV-seronegative. This rearrangement joins TRBV6-6 to TRBJ1-1, with 9 bases aligning to TRBD1. The sequenced sample consisted of PBMCs. The CDR3 DNA sequence: TGTGCCAGCAGTTACCGGGACAGGGCCACTGAAGCTTTCTTT. This codes for CASSYRDRATEAFF.